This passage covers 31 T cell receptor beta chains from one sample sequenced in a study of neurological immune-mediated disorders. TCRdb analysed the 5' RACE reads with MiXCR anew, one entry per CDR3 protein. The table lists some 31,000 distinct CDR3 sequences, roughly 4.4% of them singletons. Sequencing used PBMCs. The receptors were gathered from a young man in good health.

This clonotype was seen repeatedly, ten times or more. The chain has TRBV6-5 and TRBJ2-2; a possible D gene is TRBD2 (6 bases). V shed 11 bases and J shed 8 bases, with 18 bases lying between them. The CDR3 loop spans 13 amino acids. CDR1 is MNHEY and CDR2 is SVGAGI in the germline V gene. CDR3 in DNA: TGTGCCGCGGGGCGGATCGGGCGGGGGGAGCTGTTTTTT. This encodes CAAGRIGRGELFF.

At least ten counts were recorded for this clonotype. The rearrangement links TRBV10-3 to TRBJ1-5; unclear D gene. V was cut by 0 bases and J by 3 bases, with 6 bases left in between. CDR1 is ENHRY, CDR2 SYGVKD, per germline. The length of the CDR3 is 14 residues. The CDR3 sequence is CAISESEDNQPQHF. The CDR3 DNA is TGTGCCATCAGTGAGTCGGAAGACAATCAGCCCCAGCATTTT.

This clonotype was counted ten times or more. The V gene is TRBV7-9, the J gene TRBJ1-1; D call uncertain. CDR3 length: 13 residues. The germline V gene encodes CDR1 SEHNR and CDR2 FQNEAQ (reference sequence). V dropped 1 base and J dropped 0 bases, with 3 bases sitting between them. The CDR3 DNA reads TGTGCCAGCAGCTTAGTTATGAACACTGAAGCTTTCTTT. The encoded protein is CASSLVMNTEAFF.

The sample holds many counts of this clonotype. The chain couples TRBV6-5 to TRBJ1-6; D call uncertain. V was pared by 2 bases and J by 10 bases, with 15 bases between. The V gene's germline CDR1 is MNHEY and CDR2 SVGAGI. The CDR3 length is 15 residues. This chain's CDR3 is CASSYEGRGYSPLHF. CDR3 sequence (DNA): TGTGCCAGCAGTTACGAGGGTCGGGGATACTCACCCCTCCACTTT.

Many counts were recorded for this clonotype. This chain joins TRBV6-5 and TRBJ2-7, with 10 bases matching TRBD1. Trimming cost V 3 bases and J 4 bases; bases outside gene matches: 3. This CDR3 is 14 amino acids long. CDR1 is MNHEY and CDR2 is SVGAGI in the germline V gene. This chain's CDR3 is CASSYGQGVYEQYF. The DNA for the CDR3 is TGTGCCAGCAGTTATGGACAGGGGGTTTACGAGCAGTACTTC.

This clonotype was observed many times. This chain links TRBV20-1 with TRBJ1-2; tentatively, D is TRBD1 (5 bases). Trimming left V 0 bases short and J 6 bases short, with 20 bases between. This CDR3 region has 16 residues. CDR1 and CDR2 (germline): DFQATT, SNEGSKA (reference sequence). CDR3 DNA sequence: TGCAGTGCTAGAGATCGGGCTAGAGGGGAGGTAGATGGCTACACCTTC. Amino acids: CSARDRARGEVDGYTF.

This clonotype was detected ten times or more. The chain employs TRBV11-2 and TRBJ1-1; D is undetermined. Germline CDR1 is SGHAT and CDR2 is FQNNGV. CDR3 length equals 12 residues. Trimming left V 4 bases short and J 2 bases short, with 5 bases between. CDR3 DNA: TGTGCCAGCAGCTCTCATAACACTGAAGCTTTCTTT. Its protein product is CASSSHNTEAFF.

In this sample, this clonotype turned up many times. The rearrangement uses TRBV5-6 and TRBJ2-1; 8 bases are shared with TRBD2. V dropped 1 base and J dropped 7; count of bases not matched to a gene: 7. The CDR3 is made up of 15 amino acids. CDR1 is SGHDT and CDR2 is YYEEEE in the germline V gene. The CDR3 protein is CASSLPGGALNEQFF. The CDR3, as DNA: TGTGCCAGCAGCTTGCCGGGGGGGGCTCTGAATGAGCAGTTCTTC.

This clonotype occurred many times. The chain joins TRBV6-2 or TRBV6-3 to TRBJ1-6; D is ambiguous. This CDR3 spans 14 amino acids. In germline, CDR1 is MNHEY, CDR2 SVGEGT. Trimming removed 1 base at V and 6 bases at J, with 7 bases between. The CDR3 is CASSYYGGNSPLHF. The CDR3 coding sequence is TGTGCCAGCAGTTACTACGGCGGTAATTCACCCCTCCACTTT.

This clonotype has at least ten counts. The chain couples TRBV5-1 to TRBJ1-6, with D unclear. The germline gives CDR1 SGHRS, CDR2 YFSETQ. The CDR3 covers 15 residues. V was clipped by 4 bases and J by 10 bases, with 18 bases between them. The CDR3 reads CASSAERGFESPLHF. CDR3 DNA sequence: TGCGCCAGCAGCGCAGAGCGGGGATTTGAGTCACCCCTCCACTTT.

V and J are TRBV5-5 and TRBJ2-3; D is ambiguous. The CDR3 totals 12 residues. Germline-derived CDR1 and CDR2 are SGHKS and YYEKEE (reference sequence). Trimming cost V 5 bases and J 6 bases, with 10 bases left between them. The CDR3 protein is CASRLPSDTQYF. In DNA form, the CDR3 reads TGTGCCAGCAGATTGCCTTCTGATACGCAGTATTTT.

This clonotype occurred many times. The CDR3 region is CASLRDTTIPGELFF. The CDR3 nucleotides read TGCGCCAGTCTCCGGGACACTACAATACCCGGGGAGCTGTTTTTT. This chain uses TRBV5-1 with TRBJ2-2, with a tentative D call TRBD1 (6 bases). Trimming cost V 8 bases and J 6 bases, with 20 bases left between them. CDR3 length: 15 amino acids. The germline V gene has CDR1 SGHRS and CDR2 YFSETQ.

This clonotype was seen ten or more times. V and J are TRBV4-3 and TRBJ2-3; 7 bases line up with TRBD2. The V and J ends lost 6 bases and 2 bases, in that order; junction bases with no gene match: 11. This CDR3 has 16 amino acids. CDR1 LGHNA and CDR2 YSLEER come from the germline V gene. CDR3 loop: CASSPDVRGYTDTQYF. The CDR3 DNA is TGCGCCAGCAGTCCTGACGTGCGGGGGTACACAGATACGCAGTATTTT.

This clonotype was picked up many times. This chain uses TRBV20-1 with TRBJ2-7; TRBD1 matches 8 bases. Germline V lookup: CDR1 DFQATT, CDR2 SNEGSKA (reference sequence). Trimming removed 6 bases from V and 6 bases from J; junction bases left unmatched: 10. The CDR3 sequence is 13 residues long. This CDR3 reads CSALRTGNSEQYF. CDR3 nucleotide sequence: TGCAGTGCCCTCAGGACAGGGAACAGCGAGCAGTACTTC.

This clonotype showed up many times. CDR3 loop: CASSYIDRPNTEAFF. For the CDR3, the DNA is TGTGCCAGCAGTTACATCGACAGGCCGAACACTGAAGCTTTCTTT. The V gene is TRBV6-5, the J gene TRBJ1-1; perhaps TRBD1 as D (6 bases). This CDR3 spans 15 amino acids. Germline V gives CDR1 MNHEY, CDR2 SVGAGI. V lost 2 bases and J lost 1, with 11 bases in between.

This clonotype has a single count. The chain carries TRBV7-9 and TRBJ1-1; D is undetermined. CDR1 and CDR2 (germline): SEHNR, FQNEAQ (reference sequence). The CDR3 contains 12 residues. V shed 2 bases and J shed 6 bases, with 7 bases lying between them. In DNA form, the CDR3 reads TGTGCCAGCAGCTTAAGGGTCGCTGAAGCTTTCTTT. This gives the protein CASSLRVAEAFF.

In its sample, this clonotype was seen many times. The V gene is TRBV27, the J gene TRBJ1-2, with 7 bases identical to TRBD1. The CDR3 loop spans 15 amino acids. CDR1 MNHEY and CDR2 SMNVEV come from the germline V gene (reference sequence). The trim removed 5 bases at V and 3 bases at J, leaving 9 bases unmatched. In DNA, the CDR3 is TGTGCCAGCAGTCCACGGACAGGCTTGGACTATGGCTACACCTTC. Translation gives CASSPRTGLDYGYTF.

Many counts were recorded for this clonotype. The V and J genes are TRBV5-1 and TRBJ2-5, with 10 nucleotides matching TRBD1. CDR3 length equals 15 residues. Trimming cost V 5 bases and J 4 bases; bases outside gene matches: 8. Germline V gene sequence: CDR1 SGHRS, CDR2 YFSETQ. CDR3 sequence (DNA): TGCGCCAGCAGGCGAGGGACAGGGGAAGGAGAGACCCAGTACTTC. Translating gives CASRRGTGEGETQYF.

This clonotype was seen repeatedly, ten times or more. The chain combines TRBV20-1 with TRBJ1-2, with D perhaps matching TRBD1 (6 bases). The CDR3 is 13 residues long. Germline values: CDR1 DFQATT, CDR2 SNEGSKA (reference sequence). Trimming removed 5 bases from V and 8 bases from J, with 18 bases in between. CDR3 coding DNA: TGCAGTGCTGCTACGTTACAGGGTGGAGGCTACACCTTC. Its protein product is CSAATLQGGGYTF.

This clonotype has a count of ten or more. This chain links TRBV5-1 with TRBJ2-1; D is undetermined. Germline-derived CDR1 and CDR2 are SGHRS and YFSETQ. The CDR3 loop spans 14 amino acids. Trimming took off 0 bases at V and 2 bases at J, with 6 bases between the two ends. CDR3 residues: CASSLGRPYNEQFF. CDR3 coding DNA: TGCGCCAGCAGCTTGGGTCGGCCCTACAATGAGCAGTTCTTC.

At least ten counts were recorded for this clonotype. CDR3 residues: CASSPLADSPYQPQHF. CDR3 coding DNA: TGTGCCAGCAGCCCCCTAGCCGACAGCCCATATCAGCCCCAGCATTTT. V is TRBV7-8 and J is TRBJ1-5; D is possibly TRBD1 (5 bases). Germline V gives CDR1 SGHVS, CDR2 FQNEAQ. CDR3 length: 16 residues. V lost 5 bases to trimming and J lost 5 bases, with 19 bases between them.

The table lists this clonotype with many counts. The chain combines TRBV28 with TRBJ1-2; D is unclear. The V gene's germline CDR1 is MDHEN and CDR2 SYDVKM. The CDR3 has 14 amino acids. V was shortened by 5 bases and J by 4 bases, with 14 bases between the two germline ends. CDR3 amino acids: CASSGPPPSYGYTF. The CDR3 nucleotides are TGTGCCAGCAGTGGGCCCCCGCCCTCCTATGGCTACACCTTC.

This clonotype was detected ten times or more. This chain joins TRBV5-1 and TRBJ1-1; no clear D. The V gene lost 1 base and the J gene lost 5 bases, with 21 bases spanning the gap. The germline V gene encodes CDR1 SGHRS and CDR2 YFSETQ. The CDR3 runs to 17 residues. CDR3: CASSLSLGRLGKTEAFF. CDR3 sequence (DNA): TGCGCCAGCAGCTTGTCTCTCGGCCGACTCGGCAAGACTGAAGCTTTCTTT.

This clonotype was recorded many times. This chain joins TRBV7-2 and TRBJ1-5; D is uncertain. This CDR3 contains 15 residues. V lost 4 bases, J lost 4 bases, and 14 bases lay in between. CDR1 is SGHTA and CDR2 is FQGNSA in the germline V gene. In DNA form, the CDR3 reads TGTGCCAGCAGCTCCTCTCTTGGGGTTAATCAGCCCCAGCATTTT. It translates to CASSSSLGVNQPQHF.

This CDR3 is CASSSRTGTFNSPLHF. The DNA for the CDR3 is TGTGCCAGCAGCTCCCGAACCGGGACCTTTAATTCACCCCTCCACTTT. The V and J genes are TRBV9 and TRBJ1-6; possible D gene TRBD1, 5 bases. With 4 bases removed from V and 6 bases from J, the gap between germline ends came to 17 bases. The CDR3 consists of 16 residues. The germline CDR1 and CDR2 sequences are SGDLS and YYNGEE. The full variable domain, rest sourced from reference TRBV9 and TRBJ1-6, is DSGVTQTPKHLITATGQRVTLRCSPRSGDLSVYWYQQSLDQGLQFLIQYYNGEERAKGNILERFSAQQFPDLHSELNLSSLELGDSALYFCASSSRTGTFNSPLHFGNGTRLTVT.

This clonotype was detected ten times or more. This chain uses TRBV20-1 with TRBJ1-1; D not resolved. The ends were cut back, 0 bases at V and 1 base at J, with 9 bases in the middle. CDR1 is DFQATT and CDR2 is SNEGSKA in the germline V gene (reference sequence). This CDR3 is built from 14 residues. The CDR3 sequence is CSARDNKPNTEAFF. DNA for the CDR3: TGCAGTGCTAGAGATAACAAACCGAACACTGAAGCTTTCTTT.

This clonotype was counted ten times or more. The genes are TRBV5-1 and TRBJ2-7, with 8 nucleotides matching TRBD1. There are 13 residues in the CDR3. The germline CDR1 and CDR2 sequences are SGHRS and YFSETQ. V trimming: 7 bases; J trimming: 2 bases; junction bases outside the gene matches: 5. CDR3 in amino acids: CASQGANTYEQYF. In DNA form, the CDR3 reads TGCGCCAGCCAGGGGGCCAACACCTACGAGCAGTACTTC.

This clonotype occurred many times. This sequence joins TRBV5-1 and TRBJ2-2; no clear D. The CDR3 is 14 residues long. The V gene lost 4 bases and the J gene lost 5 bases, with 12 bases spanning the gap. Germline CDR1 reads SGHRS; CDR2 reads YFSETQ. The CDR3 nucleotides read TGCGCCAGCAGCGGAGTGGGAAAGACCGGGGAGCTGTTTTTT. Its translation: CASSGVGKTGELFF. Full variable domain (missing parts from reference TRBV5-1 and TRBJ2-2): KAGVTQTPRYLIKTRGQQVTLSCSPISGHRSVSWYQQTPGQGLQFLFEYFSETQRNKGNFPGRFSGRQFSNSRSEMNVSTLELGDSALYLCASSGVGKTGELFFGEGSRLTVL.

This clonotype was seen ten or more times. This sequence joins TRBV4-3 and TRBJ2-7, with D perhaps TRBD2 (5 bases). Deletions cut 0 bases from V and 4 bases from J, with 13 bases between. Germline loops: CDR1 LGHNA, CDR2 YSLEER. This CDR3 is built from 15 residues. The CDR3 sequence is CASSQDRRSLYEQYF. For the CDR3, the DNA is TGCGCCAGCAGCCAAGACCGGAGGAGTTTATACGAGCAGTACTTC.

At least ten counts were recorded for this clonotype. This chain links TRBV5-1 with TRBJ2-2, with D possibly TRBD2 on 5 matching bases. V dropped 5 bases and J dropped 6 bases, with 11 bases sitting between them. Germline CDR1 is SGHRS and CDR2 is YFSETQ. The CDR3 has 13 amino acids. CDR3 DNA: TGCGCCAGCAGGGACTCCGATTCCGGGGAGCTGTTTTTT. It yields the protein CASRDSDSGELFF.

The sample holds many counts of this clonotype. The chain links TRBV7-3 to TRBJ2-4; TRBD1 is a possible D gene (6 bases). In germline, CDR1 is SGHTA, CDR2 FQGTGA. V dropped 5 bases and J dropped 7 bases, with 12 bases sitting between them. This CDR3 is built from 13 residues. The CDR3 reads CASSAGQMNIQYF. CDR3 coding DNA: TGTGCCAGCAGCGCAGGACAGATGAACATTCAGTACTTC. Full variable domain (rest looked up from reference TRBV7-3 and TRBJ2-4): GAGVSQTPSNKVTEKGKYVELRCDPISGHTALYWYRQSLGQGPEFLIYFQGTGAADDSGLPNDRFFAVRPEGSVSTLKIQRTERGDSAVYLCASSAGQMNIQYFGAGTRLSVL.